This T cell receptor beta chain derives from a study of T cells after yellow fever vaccination. TCR cDNA, made by 5'RACE template switching, carried an added universal primer site and UMIs. Each CDR3 protein is one row after TCRdb ran MiXCR on the 5' RACE reads. The sample consists of roughly 340,000 distinct CDR3 sequences, 8% to 10% of them appearing once. This clonotype was observed at least ten times. No antigen is known for it. Germline CDR1 is MDHEN and CDR2 is SYDVKM. The V end lost 6 bases, the J end lost 5 bases, and 10 bases lay between the germline ends. The CDR3 has 13 residues. Study-level findings and limits: One caveat is that FACS-sorted repertoires could contain abundant clonotypes contaminating from the bulk population.

The TCR sequence derives from a young man who received the YFV17D yellow fever vaccine. This chain connects TRBV28 to TRBJ2-2, with a tentative D call TRBD1 (6 bases). This material consisted of PBMCs, taken on the day of the first yellow fever vaccination. The CDR3 loop is CASSLTGTGELFF. The CDR3 DNA follows: TGTGCCAGCAGCTTGACAGGAACCGGGGAGCTGTTTTTT. Supplemented by reference TRBV28 and TRBJ2-2, the full variable domain reads DVKVTQSSRYLVKRTGEKVFLECVQDMDHENMFWYRQDPGLGLRLIYFSYDVKMKEKGDIPEGYSVSREKKERFSLILESASTNQTSMYLCASSLTGTGELFFGEGSRLTVL.